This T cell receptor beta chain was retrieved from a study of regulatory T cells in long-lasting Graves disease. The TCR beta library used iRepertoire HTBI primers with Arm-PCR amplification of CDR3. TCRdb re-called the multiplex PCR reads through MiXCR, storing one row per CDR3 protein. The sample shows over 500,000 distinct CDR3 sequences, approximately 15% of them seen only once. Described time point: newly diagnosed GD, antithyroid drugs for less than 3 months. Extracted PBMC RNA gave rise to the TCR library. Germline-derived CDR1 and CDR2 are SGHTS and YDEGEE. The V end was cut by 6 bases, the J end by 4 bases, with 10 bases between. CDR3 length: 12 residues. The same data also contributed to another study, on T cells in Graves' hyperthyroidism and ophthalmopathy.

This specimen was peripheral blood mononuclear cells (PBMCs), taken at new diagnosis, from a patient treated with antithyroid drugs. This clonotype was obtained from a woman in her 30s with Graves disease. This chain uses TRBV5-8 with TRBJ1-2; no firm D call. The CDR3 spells CASTGTSYGYTF. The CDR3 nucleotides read TGTGCCAGCACAGGTACCAGCTATGGCTACACCTTC.